This record looks at one T cell receptor beta chain sequence and its context. What it binds is not known. This sample is part of a study of CD4 T cells in relation to SARS-CoV-2 and coronaviruses. Study background: TCR beta CDR3s were sequenced after approximately nine-day antigen culture of PBMCs. Negative control cultures got HIV-1 Nef peptides or no peptide.

Per the germline V gene, CDR1 is SGHVS and CDR2 is FQNEAQ. There are 13 residues in the CDR3. With 4 bases removed from V and 1 base from J, the gap between germline ends came to 7 bases. Study-wide results and limits: In roughly 60% of donors, memory CD4+ clonotypes crossrecognized SARS-CoV-2 and at least one common cold coronavirus spike. SARS-CoV-2-driven expansion was significantly weaker in crossreactive than monoreactive clones.

Measured with immunoSEQ multiplex PCR; TCRdb has only the in-frame clones, and not every one. This sample has 20,000 to 25,000 clones, with 76% found just once. The unexposed donors gave CD4+ T cells in about 2010-2018, prior to COVID-19. After about 10 days of culture, CD4+ T cells were isolated. The chain joins TRBV7-8 to TRBJ1-1; D perhaps matches TRBD1 (5 bases). The clonotype originates from a human donor in good health. The source material was CD4+ T cells from PBMCs, cultured in vitro. CDR3 in DNA: TGTGCCAGCAGCTCCGGGGGGAACACTGAAGCTTTCTTT. It is translated as CASSSGGNTEAFF.